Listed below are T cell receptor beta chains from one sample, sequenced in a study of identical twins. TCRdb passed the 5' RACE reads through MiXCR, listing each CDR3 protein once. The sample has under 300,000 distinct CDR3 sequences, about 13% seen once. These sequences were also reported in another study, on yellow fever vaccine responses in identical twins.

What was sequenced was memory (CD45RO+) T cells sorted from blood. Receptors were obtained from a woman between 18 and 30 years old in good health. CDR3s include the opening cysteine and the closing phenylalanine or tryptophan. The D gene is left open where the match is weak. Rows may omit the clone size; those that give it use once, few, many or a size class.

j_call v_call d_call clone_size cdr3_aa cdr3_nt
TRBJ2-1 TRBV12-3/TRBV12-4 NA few CASRDDGPRGQFF TGTGCCAGCAGAGATGATGGTCCCCGGGGGCAGTTCTTC
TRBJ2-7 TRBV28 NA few CASSRFQSPYEQYF TGTGCCAGCAGTAGATTCCAGAGTCCGTACGAGCAGTACTTC
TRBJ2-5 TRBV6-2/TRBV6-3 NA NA CASTHGLLGAETQYF TGTGCCAGCACCCACGGACTCTTGGGGGCAGAGACCCAGTACTTC
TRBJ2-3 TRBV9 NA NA CASSVAIRQPTDTQYF TGTGCCAGCAGCGTAGCAATTCGACAGCCCACAGATACGCAGTATTTT
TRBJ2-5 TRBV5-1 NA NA CASSLRGEGGQETQYF TGCGCCAGCAGCTTGCGCGGGGAAGGGGGTCAAGAGACCCAGTACTTC
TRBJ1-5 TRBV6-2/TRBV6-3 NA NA CASSYSAGQPQHF TGTGCAAGCAGTTACTCGGCGGGTCAGCCCCAGCATTTT
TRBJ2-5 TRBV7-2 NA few CASSLGEGGRDAQYF TGTGCCAGCAGCTTAGGAGAGGGGGGCCGGGACGCCCAGTACTTC
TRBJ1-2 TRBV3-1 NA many CASSHGGAYYGYTF TGTGCCAGCAGCCACGGGGGGGCCTACTATGGCTACACCTTC
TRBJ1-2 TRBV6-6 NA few CASSYSENYGYTF TGTGCCAGCAGTTACAGTGAAAACTATGGCTACACCTTC
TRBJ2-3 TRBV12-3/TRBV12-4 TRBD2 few CAIWGTSGFRPSTDTQYF TGTGCCATCTGGGGGACTAGCGGGTTTCGTCCTAGCACAGATACGCAGTATTTT
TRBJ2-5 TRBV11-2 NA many CASSLNPDGKETQYF TGTGCCAGCAGCTTAAACCCGGACGGAAAAGAGACCCAGTACTTC
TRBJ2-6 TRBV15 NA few CATSRDKGAGESGANVLTF TGTGCCACCAGCAGAGATAAGGGAGCAGGGGAAAGTGGGGCCAACGTCCTGACTTTC
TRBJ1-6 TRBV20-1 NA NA CSARASGRAYNSPLHF TGCAGTGCTAGAGCTTCCGGGCGGGCCTATAATTCACCCCTCCACTTT
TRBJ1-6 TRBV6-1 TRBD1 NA CASSPPGQGFNSPLHF TGTGCCAGCAGTCCACCGGGACAGGGTTTTAATTCACCCCTCCACTTT
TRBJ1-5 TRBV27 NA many CATSGWGDAQPQHF TGTGCCACCAGCGGGTGGGGGGACGCTCAGCCCCAGCATTTT
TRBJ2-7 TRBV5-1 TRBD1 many CASSTGQAKNTYEQYF TGCGCCAGCAGCACAGGACAGGCGAAAAACACCTACGAGCAGTACTTC
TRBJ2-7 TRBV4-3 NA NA CASSQDQGSSYEQYF TGCGCCAGCAGCCAAGATCAGGGTAGTTCCTACGAGCAGTACTTC
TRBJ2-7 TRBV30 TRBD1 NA CAWSGDRGNEQYF TGTGCCTGGAGTGGGGACAGGGGCAACGAGCAGTACTTC
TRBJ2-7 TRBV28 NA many CASSLMIRGAGNSYEQYF TGTGCCAGCAGTTTAATGATAAGGGGGGCGGGGAACTCCTACGAGCAGTACTTC
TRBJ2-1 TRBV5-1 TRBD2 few CASSLGGAGGSNEQFF TGCGCCAGCAGCTTGGGGGGAGCGGGAGGCTCCAATGAGCAGTTCTTC
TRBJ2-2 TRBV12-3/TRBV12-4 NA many CASSLSGQGGPGELFF TGTGCCAGCAGTTTATCCGGGCAGGGGGGACCCGGGGAGCTGTTTTTT
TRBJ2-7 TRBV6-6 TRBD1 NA CASRRDSDEQYF TGTGCCAGCAGAAGGGACAGCGACGAGCAGTACTTC
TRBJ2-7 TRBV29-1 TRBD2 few CSVGGISGRREQYF TGCAGCGTTGGAGGAATTAGCGGGAGAAGGGAGCAGTACTTC
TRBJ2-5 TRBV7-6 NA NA CASSPTGFLSETQYF TGTGCCAGCAGCCCCACCGGATTCCTTTCGGAGACCCAGTACTTC
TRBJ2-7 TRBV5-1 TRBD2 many CASSPRGLAEYEQYF TGCGCCAGCAGCCCCCGGGGACTAGCGGAATACGAGCAGTACTTC
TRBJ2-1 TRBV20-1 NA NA CSAREWGTISFF TGCAGTGCTAGAGAGTGGGGGACGATTTCGTTCTTC
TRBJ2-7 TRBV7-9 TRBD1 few CASSDRDRSPYEQYF TGTGCCAGCAGCGATAGGGACAGGTCCCCCTACGAGCAGTACTTC
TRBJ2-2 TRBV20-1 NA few CSARAVSRGDTGELFF TGCAGTGCTAGAGCGGTCTCCAGAGGAGACACCGGGGAGCTGTTTTTT
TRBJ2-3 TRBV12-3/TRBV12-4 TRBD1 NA CASSPRQGGTDTQYF TGTGCCAGCAGTCCCCGACAGGGGGGTACAGATACGCAGTATTTT
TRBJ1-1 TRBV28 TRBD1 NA CASSLLGTGEAEAFF TGTGCCAGCAGTCTCCTCGGGACAGGGGAGGCTGAAGCTTTCTTT
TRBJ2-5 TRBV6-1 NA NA CASRKGSQETQYF TGTGCCAGCAGGAAGGGCAGCCAAGAGACCCAGTACTTC
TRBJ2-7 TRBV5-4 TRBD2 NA CASSSGLAPAYEQYF TGTGCCAGCAGCTCGGGACTAGCGCCCGCCTACGAGCAGTACTTC
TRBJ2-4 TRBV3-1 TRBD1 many CASSQGWGQGRINIQYF TGTGCCAGCAGCCAAGGGTGGGGACAGGGGAGGATAAACATTCAGTACTTC
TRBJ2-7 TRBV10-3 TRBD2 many CAISEPGTSGSYEQYF TGTGCCATCAGTGAGCCGGGGACTAGCGGGAGCTACGAGCAGTACTTC
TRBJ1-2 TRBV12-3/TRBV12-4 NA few CASRPGEDYGYTF TGTGCCAGCAGACCCGGGGAAGACTATGGCTACACCTTC
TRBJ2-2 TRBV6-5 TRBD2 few CASSYLTGGDGELFF TGTGCCAGCAGTTATTTAACGGGGGGGGACGGGGAGCTGTTTTTT
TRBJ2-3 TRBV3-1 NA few CASSSGTRGTQYF TGTGCCAGCAGCTCTGGTACTAGGGGCACGCAGTATTTT
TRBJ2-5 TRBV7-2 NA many CASSFLSTQETQYF TGTGCCAGCAGCTTTCTCTCCACCCAAGAGACCCAGTACTTC
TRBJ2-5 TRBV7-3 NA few CASSLAPGWAQYF TGTGCCAGCAGCTTAGCCCCCGGGTGGGCCCAGTACTTC
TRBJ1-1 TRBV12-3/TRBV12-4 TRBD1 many CASSPPSGGDTEAFF TGTGCCAGCAGTCCACCCTCAGGGGGAGACACTGAAGCTTTCTTT
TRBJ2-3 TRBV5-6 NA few CASSSAGAGGDTQYF TGTGCCAGCAGCTCAGCTGGGGCCGGAGGGGATACGCAGTATTTT
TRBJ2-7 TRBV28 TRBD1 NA CASSGGQGDEQYF TGTGCCAGCAGTGGGGGACAGGGAGACGAGCAGTACTTC
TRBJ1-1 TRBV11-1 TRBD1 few CASSNYRGRIVATEAFF TGTGCCAGCAGCAACTACAGGGGGCGAATCGTAGCCACTGAAGCTTTCTTT
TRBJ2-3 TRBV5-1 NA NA CASSLQQGSPDTQYF TGCGCCAGCAGCTTGCAGCAGGGGTCACCCGATACGCAGTATTTT
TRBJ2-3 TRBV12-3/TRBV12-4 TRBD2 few CTSSLARLAGVPDTQYF TGTACCAGCAGTTTAGCTCGACTAGCGGGAGTGCCAGATACGCAGTATTTT